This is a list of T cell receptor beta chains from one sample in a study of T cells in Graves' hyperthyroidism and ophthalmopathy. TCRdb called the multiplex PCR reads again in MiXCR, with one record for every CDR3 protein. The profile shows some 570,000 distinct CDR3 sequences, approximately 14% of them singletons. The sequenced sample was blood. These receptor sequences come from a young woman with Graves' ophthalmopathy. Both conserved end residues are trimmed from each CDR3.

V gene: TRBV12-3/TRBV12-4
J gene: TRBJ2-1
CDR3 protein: ASSPNGFTGRSYNEQF

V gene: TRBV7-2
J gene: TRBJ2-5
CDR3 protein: ASSLAGGAIETQY

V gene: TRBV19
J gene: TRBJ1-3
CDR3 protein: ASNERENTIY

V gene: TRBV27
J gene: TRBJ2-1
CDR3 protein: ASSLLTAGGSYEQF

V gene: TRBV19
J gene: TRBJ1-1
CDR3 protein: ASREDLVGEAF

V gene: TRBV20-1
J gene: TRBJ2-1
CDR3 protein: SASDLLSSYNEQF

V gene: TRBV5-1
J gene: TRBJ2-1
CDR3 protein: ASSSGSNEQF

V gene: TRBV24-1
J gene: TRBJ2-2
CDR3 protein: ATSEAPGSSTGELF

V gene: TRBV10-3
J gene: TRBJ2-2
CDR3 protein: ASATSGTLVLTGELF

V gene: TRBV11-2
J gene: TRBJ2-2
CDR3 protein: ASTLYGKTTGELF

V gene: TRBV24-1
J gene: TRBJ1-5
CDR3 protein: ATSSGGHQPQH

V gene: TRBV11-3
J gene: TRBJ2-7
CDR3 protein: ASTRSGRGSEQY

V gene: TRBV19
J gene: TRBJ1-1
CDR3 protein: ASSIYGWGNTEAF

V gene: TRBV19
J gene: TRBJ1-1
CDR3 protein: ASSTRQAATEAF

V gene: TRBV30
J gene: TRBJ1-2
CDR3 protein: AWTKDRGTGGYT

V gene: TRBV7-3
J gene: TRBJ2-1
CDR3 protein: ASSPVGRIDEQF

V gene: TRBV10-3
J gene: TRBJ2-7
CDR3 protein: AISEGGPSLYEQY

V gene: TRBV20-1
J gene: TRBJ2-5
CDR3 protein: SAAGTSGLETQY

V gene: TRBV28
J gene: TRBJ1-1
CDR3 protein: ASSFGEHTEAF

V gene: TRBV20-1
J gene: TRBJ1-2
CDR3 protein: SANPGRYPNYGYT

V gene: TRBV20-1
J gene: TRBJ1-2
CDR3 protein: SAPIASNYGYT

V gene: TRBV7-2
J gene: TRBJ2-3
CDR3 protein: ASSLGSGSGDTQY

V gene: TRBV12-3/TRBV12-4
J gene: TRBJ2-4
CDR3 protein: ASSVHGGEWIQY

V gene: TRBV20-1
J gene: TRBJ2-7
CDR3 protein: SARFPFLGVYEQY

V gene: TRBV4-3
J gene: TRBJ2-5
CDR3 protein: ASSQLAGAPKMETQY

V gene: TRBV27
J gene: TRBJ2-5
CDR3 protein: ASSSTPAAGQETQY

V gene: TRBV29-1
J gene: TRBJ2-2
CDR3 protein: SVFSLVNTGELF

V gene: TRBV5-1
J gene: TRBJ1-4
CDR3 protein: ASSLGRGTNEKLF

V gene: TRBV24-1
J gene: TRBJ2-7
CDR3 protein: ATSDPTRQGTYEQY

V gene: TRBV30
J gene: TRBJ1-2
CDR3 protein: AWSPSRGGPNYGYT

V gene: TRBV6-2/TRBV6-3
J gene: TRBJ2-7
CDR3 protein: ASRHRTSGKLRYYEQY